These 20 T cell receptor beta chains were all obtained from the same sample, sequenced in a study of blood T cell repertoires in COVID-19. Clones were sequenced by immunoSEQ multiplex PCR, and TCRdb holds only the in-frame ones, with some missing. Of more than 400,000 clones in the sample, approximately 85% were seen once. The sequencing input was peripheral blood. These receptors all come from a human donor in a cohort sampled during active COVID-19.

This clone was found a few times. The chain uses TRBV28 and TRBJ1-6; 11 bases line up with TRBD1. Trimming removed 8 bases from V and 10 bases from J; junction bases left unmatched: 7. The CDR3 is made up of 14 amino acids. Per germline, CDR1 MDHEN and CDR2 SYDVKM. CDR3: CASRDRGIRSPLHF. CDR3 nucleotides: TGTGCCAGCCGGGACAGGGGGATTAGGTCACCCCTCCACTTT.

The J gene is TRBJ1-5, the V gene TRBV3-1 (or the pseudogene TRBV3-2); D possibly corresponds to TRBD1 (6 bases). The germline CDR1 and CDR2 sequences are LGHDT and YNNKEL (reference sequence). Trimming removed 1 base at V and 1 base at J, with 8 bases between. The CDR3 consists of 15 residues. CDR3 nucleotides: TGTGCCAGCAGCCAAGCCAGGGGCAGCAATCAGCCCCAGCATTTT. Amino acids: CASSQARGSNQPQHF.

This chain uses TRBV24-1 with TRBJ1-5, with TRBD1 as a possible D gene (6 bases). This CDR3 has 15 amino acids. The germline V gene encodes CDR1 KGHDR and CDR2 SFDVKD. The ends were cut back, 3 bases at V and 7 bases at J, with 15 bases in the middle. The DNA of the CDR3 is TGTGCCACCAGTGATCCAGAAGGGGGTGGCCAGCCCCAGCATTTT. This gives the protein CATSDPEGGGQPQHF.

Details on this clone: Other DNA sequences of this sample code for an identical CDR3. The V gene is TRBV19, the J gene TRBJ1-5, with D perhaps matching TRBD1 (5 bases). Germline V gene sequence: CDR1 LNHDA, CDR2 SQIVND (reference sequence). The CDR3 is 14 residues long. V gave up 2 bases and J gave up 4 bases, with 9 bases separating them. CDR3: CASSIRRGNQPQHF. DNA for the CDR3: TGTGCCAGTAGTATAAGGAGGGGAAATCAGCCCCAGCATTTT.

The genes are TRBV19 and TRBJ2-5; weak D call: TRBD1 (5 bases). V was shortened by 5 bases and J by 2 bases, with 9 bases between the two germline ends. The germline gives CDR1 LNHDA, CDR2 SQIVND (reference sequence). This CDR3 comprises 13 residues. The CDR3 sequence is CASSAGRQETQYF. The DNA of the CDR3 is TGTGCCAGTAGTGCAGGGCGGCAAGAGACCCAGTACTTC. Full variable domain (missing parts from reference TRBV19 and TRBJ2-5): DGGITQSPKYLFRKEGQNVTLSCEQNLNHDAMYWYRQDPGQGLRLIYYSQIVNDFQKGDIAEGYSVSREKKESFPLTVTSAQKNPTAFYLCASSAGRQETQYFGPGTRLLVL.

The V call is TRBV12-3 or TRBV12-4, the J call TRBJ2-7, with 8 bases identical to TRBD1. Losses at the gene ends were 6 bases for V and 6 bases for J; bases not matched to a gene: 7. The CDR3 is made up of 13 amino acids. This CDR3 is CASSEQQGVEQYF. The CDR3 DNA reads as TGTGCCAGCAGCGAACAACAGGGGGTCGAGCAGTACTTC.

This clone was found once. The chain carries TRBV2 and TRBJ2-1; 8 bases map to TRBD2. V shed 7 bases and J 8 bases; nucleotides not matched to a gene: 16. The germline V gene has CDR1 SNHLY and CDR2 FYNNEI. The CDR3 consists of 16 residues. CDR3 region: CASNFFRPGGVDEQFF. In nucleotides, the CDR3 is TGTGCCAGCAACTTCTTCCGTCCGGGAGGGGTGGATGAGCAGTTCTTC.

This clone was counted once. The chain has TRBV5-1 and TRBJ2-7; 10 bases map to TRBD1. Germline V CDR1 and CDR2: SGHRS, YFSETQ. V gave up 4 bases and J gave up 5 bases; unmatched junction bases: 9. The CDR3 consists of 15 residues. CDR3 DNA sequence: TGCGCCAGCAGCATTCTGGGGACAGGGGTCAACGAGCAGTACTTC. Amino acids: CASSILGTGVNEQYF.

This rearrangement joins TRBV1 to TRBJ2-5; TRBD1 is taken as the D call from the table, unchecked against the DNA. TRBV1 is marked as a pseudogene. This CDR3 comprises 14 residues. The CDR3: CTSSQYQGGETQYF. The CDR3 bases are TGCACCAGCAGCCAATACCAGGGTGGGGAGACCCAGTACTTC.

This clone appeared once. The rearrangement links TRBV9 to TRBJ2-2, with D unresolved. There are 16 residues in the CDR3. The V and J ends lost 0 bases and 3 bases respectively, with 12 bases between them. Germline lookup yields CDR1 SGDLS and CDR2 YYNGEE. The CDR3 region is CASSVGAEAHTGELFF. The DNA of the CDR3 is TGTGCCAGCAGCGTAGGCGCGGAAGCGCACACCGGGGAGCTGTTTTTT.

The rearrangement uses TRBV18 and TRBJ2-7; TRBD2 agrees at 9 bases. Per the germline V gene, CDR1 is KGHSH and CDR2 is LQKENI. The CDR3 is 15 residues long. V lost 2 bases to trimming and J lost 1 base; unmatched junction nucleotides: 3. The CDR3 DNA reads TGTGCCAGCTCACCAGGGAGCGGGGGGTCCTACGAGCAGTACTTC. Its protein product is CASSPGSGGSYEQYF.

J is TRBJ1-2 and V is TRBV5-5; 8 positions match TRBD1. Germline CDR1 reads SGHKS; CDR2 reads YYEKEE (reference sequence). V dropped 6 bases and J dropped 0; count of bases not matched to a gene: 10. The CDR3 extends over 16 amino acids. CDR3 nucleotide sequence: TGTGCCAGCACCACCGGGGGACAGGAGGCTAACTATGGCTACACCTTC. Translation: CASTTGGQEANYGYTF. Drawing the rest from reference TRBV5-5 and TRBJ1-2, the complete variable domain is DAGVTQSPTHLIKTRGQQVTLRCSPISGHKSVSWYQQVLGQGPQFIFQYYEKEERGRGNFPDRFSARQFPNYSSELNVNALLLGDSALYLCASTTGGQEANYGYTFGSGTRLTVV.

This clone was counted once. This chain links TRBV12-3 or TRBV12-4 with TRBJ1-6; D unresolved. The CDR3 totals 12 residues. Trimming pared 9 bases from V and 6 bases from J, leaving 9 bases between. The CDR3: CASSTGNSPLHF. The CDR3 DNA follows: TGTGCCAGTTCCACGGGTAATTCACCCCTCCACTTT.

This clone was detected only a few times. The genes are TRBV5-1 and TRBJ2-5; 13 positions agree with TRBD2. CDR3 length: 16 amino acids. The germline gives CDR1 SGHRS, CDR2 YFSETQ. J was trimmed by 4 bases and V by 4 bases; bases with no gene match: 7. CDR3 sequence: CASSLRTSGRSETQYF. Here the CDR3 DNA reads TGCGCCAGCAGCCTCCGGACTAGCGGGAGATCAGAGACCCAGTACTTC.

The chain employs TRBV7-3 and TRBJ1-1; D call uncertain. The CDR3 contains 14 residues. Germline V CDR1 and CDR2: SGHTA, FQGTGA. Trimming stripped 5 bases from V and 6 bases from J, with 16 bases between. The CDR3 DNA follows: TGTGCCAGCAGCGCGCGCGGGGAAGTCGCTGAAGCTTTCTTT. Its translation: CASSARGEVAEAFF.

The chain employs TRBV29-1 and TRBJ2-7; TRBD1 is a possible D gene (6 bases). In germline, CDR1 is SQVTM, CDR2 ANQGSEA. V lost 4 bases, J lost 3 bases, and 13 bases lay in between. The CDR3 spans 13 residues. This CDR3 is CSVARTVSYEQYF. DNA for the CDR3: TGCAGCGTTGCTAGGACAGTTAGCTACGAGCAGTACTTC.

Here the CDR3 DNA reads TGTGCCAGCAGCTGGAGGGATGGGGGAAACATTCAGTACTTC. Its translation is CASSWRDGGNIQYF. The gene calls are TRBV5-4 and TRBJ2-4; possible D gene TRBD2, 6 bases. The germline CDR1 and CDR2 sequences are SGHNT and YYREEE (reference sequence). V was shortened by 3 bases and J by 6 bases, with 13 bases between the two germline ends. The CDR3 has 14 residues.

A single count supports this clone. This sequence joins TRBV28 and TRBJ2-1; perhaps TRBD2 as D (5 bases). The germline gives CDR1 MDHEN, CDR2 SYDVKM. This CDR3 spans 12 amino acids. V lost 6 bases and J 3 bases, leaving 6 bases between the germline ends. Here the CDR3 reads CASSGNYNEQFF. The CDR3, as DNA: TGTGCCAGCAGCGGGAACTACAATGAGCAGTTCTTC. Full variable domain (missing parts from reference TRBV28 and TRBJ2-1): DVKVTQSSRYLVKRTGEKVFLECVQDMDHENMFWYRQDPGLGLRLIYFSYDVKMKEKGDIPEGYSVSREKKERFSLILESASTNQTSMYLCASSGNYNEQFFGPGTRLTVL.

This chain uses TRBV21-1 with TRBJ2-7; the table's TRBD2 call for D was not verified on the DNA. TRBV21-1 is listed as a pseudogene. The CDR3 is 16 amino acids. This CDR3 reads CASSKEGGRSSYEQYF. In DNA form, the CDR3 reads TGTGCCAGCAGCAAAGAGGGAGGGAGGAGCTCCTACGAGCAGTACTTC.

V usage is TRBV9 and J usage is TRBJ2-1, with D uncertain. The length of the CDR3 is 16 residues. Germline values: CDR1 SGDLS, CDR2 YYNGEE. With 0 bases removed from V and 6 bases from J, the gap between germline ends came to 16 bases. CDR3 sequence: CASSVEARMISNEQFF. Written as DNA, the CDR3 is TGTGCCAGCAGCGTAGAGGCTAGAATGATTTCCAATGAGCAGTTCTTC.